One sample yielded the 27 T cell receptor beta chains listed below, sequenced in a study of technical replicates of blood from a handful of donors. Data came from immunoSEQ multiplex PCR; TCRdb stores just in-frame clones and leaves some out. The table includes around 50,000 clones, roughly 92% detected once. The specimen sequenced was PBMCs. The receptor set was obtained from a human donor in good health. Some clones in this sample may be carry-over from other donors' samples.

V gene TRBV5-6 combines with J gene TRBJ1-4; D is ambiguous. Looked up from germline, CDR1 is SGHDT and CDR2 is YYEEEE. The CDR3 runs 15 residues. V was cut by 4 bases and J by 3 bases, with 13 bases left in between. The CDR3 sequence is CASSTPRGANEKLFF. CDR3 DNA sequence: TGTGCCAGCAGCACCCCCCGGGGTGCTAATGAAAAACTGTTTTTT.

The chain employs TRBV6-6 and TRBJ2-7; the match to TRBD2 covers 13 bases. The germline V gene encodes CDR1 MNHNY and CDR2 SVGAGI (reference sequence). The V gene end was trimmed by 4 bases and the J gene end by 0 bases; junction bases not matched to a gene: 0. The CDR3 loop spans 15 amino acids. The CDR3 sequence: CASSWTSGSSYEQYF. The DNA for the CDR3 is TGTGCCAGCAGTTGGACTAGCGGGAGCTCCTACGAGCAGTACTTC.

V gene TRBV11-2 combines with J gene TRBJ2-3; D might be TRBD2 (5 bases). The germline gives CDR1 SGHAT, CDR2 FQNNGV. The length of the CDR3 is 17 residues. The V and J ends lost 0 bases and 6 bases respectively, with 19 bases between them. This CDR3 reads CASSLDHVAWKLDTQYF. DNA of the CDR3: TGTGCCAGCAGCTTAGATCACGTAGCGTGGAAATTGGATACGCAGTATTTT.

The rearrangement joins TRBV7-9 to TRBJ2-2; D is perhaps TRBD1 (5 bases). Germline values: CDR1 SEHNR, CDR2 FQNEAQ (reference sequence). The CDR3 sequence is 14 residues long. V shed 3 bases and J shed 9 bases, with 14 bases lying between them. CDR3 sequence reads: CASSFRDSPRELFF. Written as DNA, the CDR3 is TGTGCCAGCAGCTTCAGAGACAGTCCGCGGGAGCTGTTTTTT.

The V call is TRBV11-3, the J call TRBJ2-7, with D maybe TRBD1 (6 bases). Looked up from germline, CDR1 is SGHNT and CDR2 is YENEEA. V was cut by 5 bases and J by 0 bases, with 8 bases left in between. The CDR3 spans 13 residues. The CDR3 coding sequence is TGTGCCAGCAGCAACAGGGACTCCTACGAGCAGTACTTC. Translation gives CASSNRDSYEQYF.

The chain is built from TRBV18 and TRBJ2-2; D is possibly TRBD1 (6 bases). Trimming removed 4 bases at V and 1 base at J, with 10 bases between. The germline V gene has CDR1 KGHSH and CDR2 LQKENI. The CDR3 has 15 residues. CDR3 sequence (DNA): TGTGCCAGCTCACAGCGGACAGTGAACACCGGGGAGCTGTTTTTT. Translating gives CASSQRTVNTGELFF.

The chain recombines TRBV28 with TRBJ1-2; no reliable D call. The length of the CDR3 is 10 residues. Trimming removed 10 bases from V and 4 bases from J, with 7 bases in between. The V gene's germline CDR1 is MDHEN and CDR2 SYDVKM. The CDR3 sequence: CATRVYGYTF. The CDR3 DNA is TGTGCCACACGGGTCTATGGCTACACCTTC.

The chain combines TRBV11-3 with TRBJ1-1; D possibly corresponds to TRBD1 (6 bases). Germline-derived CDR1 and CDR2 are SGHNT and YENEEA. The CDR3 is 12 amino acids. Trimming removed 5 bases at V and 11 bases at J, with 15 bases between. The CDR3 sequence is CASSGETGLAFF. The DNA for the CDR3 is TGTGCCAGCAGCGGAGAGACAGGTTTGGCTTTCTTT.

By sample share, this clone is medium-sized. This specimen includes other DNA sequences encoding the same CDR3. V usage is TRBV5-1 and J usage is TRBJ2-1, with TRBD1 identical over 7 bases. The CDR3 contains 14 residues. Germline V gives CDR1 SGHRS, CDR2 YFSETQ. With 3 bases clipped from V and 3 bases from J, the junction kept 3 bases outside the gene matches. CDR3 amino acids: CASSSSGGYNEQFF. As DNA, the CDR3 is TGCGCCAGCAGCTCCTCAGGGGGCTACAATGAGCAGTTCTTC.

The rearrangement joins TRBV11-1 to TRBJ2-5; the D gene is possibly TRBD1 (6 bases). Germline CDR1 SGHAT, CDR2 FQDESV (reference sequence). This CDR3 region has 12 residues. V gave up 6 bases and J gave up 11 bases, with 16 bases separating them. CDR3 nucleotide sequence: TGTGCCAGCAGTCCACAGGGCCGTGGTCAGTACTTC. This sequence encodes CASSPQGRGQYF.

V usage is TRBV4-1 and J usage is TRBJ1-6; no firm D call. Germline loops: CDR1 MGHRA, CDR2 YSYEKL. Trimming pared 1 base from V and 13 bases from J, leaving 11 bases between. This CDR3 comprises 13 residues. CDR3 DNA: TGCGCCAGCAGCCAAGGGTCGGAGCTTCCCCTCCACTTT. Translation: CASSQGSELPLHF.

Here the CDR3 reads CASSLARGGIGELFF. The DNA for the CDR3 is TGTGCCAGCAGCTTGGCCCGCGGGGGTATCGGGGAGCTGTTTTTT. The rearrangement links TRBV5-4 to TRBJ2-2, with 7 bases that match TRBD2. J lost 7 bases, V lost 0 bases, and 6 bases had no gene match. Looked up from germline, CDR1 is SGHNT and CDR2 is YYREEE (reference sequence). The CDR3 is 15 residues long.

This clone was detected only a few times. The rearrangement links TRBV7-8 to TRBJ2-7; TRBD2 agrees at 7 bases. The V and J ends lost 4 bases and 3 bases, in that order; junction bases with no gene match: 12. The CDR3 length is 16 residues. Looked up from germline, CDR1 is SGHVS and CDR2 is FQNEAQ. The CDR3 is CASSWGGIGAHYEQYF. The CDR3 DNA reads as TGTGCCAGCAGCTGGGGGGGGATCGGCGCCCACTACGAGCAGTACTTC.

The J gene is TRBJ2-7, the V gene TRBV19; 9 bases are a match to TRBD1. CDR1 is LNHDA, CDR2 SQIVND, per germline (reference sequence). Unmatched junction bases numbered 10, after V lost 7 bases and J lost 3 bases. CDR3 length: 15 amino acids. The CDR3 nucleotides read TGTGCCAGTACCCTTGAAGGGACAGGGATCTACGAGCAGTACTTC. Its protein is CASTLEGTGIYEQYF.

The chain employs TRBV7-7 and TRBJ2-2, with 10 bases that match TRBD2. The CDR3 covers 16 residues. Losses at the gene ends were 1 base for V and 4 bases for J; bases not matched to a gene: 3. CDR1 is SSHAT and CDR2 is FNYEAQ in the germline V gene (reference sequence). CDR3 DNA: TGTGCCAGCAGCTTAGGTTCTAGCGGGGGCACCGGGGAGCTGTTTTTT. This encodes CASSLGSSGGTGELFF. The whole variable domain, remainder taken from reference TRBV7-7 and TRBJ2-2, is GAGVSQSPRYKVTKRGQDVTLRCDPISSHATLYWYQQALGQGPEFLTYFNYEAQPDKSGLPSDRFSAERPEGSISTLTIQRTEQRDSAMYRCASSLGSSGGTGELFFGEGSRLTVL.

This chain links TRBV28 with TRBJ1-4, with 9 bases matching TRBD1. The CDR3 runs to 15 residues. Germline V gives CDR1 MDHEN, CDR2 SYDVKM. The ends lost 5 bases at V and 8 bases at J; junction bases unmatched: 9. In DNA form, the CDR3 reads TGTGCCAGCAGTGGCTCGACAGGGGGGAAGGAAAAACTGTTTTTT. It is translated as CASSGSTGGKEKLFF.

The chain links TRBV6-6 to TRBJ1-5; the D gene is possibly TRBD1 (6 bases). The germline V and J ends were trimmed by 6 bases and 7 bases, with 16 bases remaining between them. In germline, CDR1 is MNHNY, CDR2 SVGAGI (reference sequence). CDR3 size: 14 residues. The CDR3 is CASSLQGMTQPQHF. DNA for the CDR3: TGTGCCAGCAGCCTACAGGGTATGACGCAGCCCCAGCATTTT.

The chain has TRBV7-6 and TRBJ1-1; D is possibly TRBD1 (5 bases). V lost 3 bases and J 5 bases, leaving 10 bases between the germline ends. The germline V gene encodes CDR1 SGHVS and CDR2 FNYEAQ. This CDR3 has 13 residues. The CDR3 DNA sequence: TGTGCCAGCAGCTTGACTAGGGGAACTGAAGCTTTCTTT. Translated, it gives CASSLTRGTEAFF.

The rearrangement joins TRBV7-3 to TRBJ1-2; no clear D gene. V lost 5 bases, J lost 4 bases, and 11 bases lay in between. Per the germline V gene, CDR1 is SGHTA and CDR2 is FQGTGA. This CDR3 has 13 residues. CDR3 protein: CASSPGLTYGYTF. The CDR3 bases are TGTGCCAGCAGCCCGGGATTAACCTATGGCTACACCTTC.

The V call is TRBV27, the J call TRBJ1-1; TRBD1 aligns across 7 bases. CDR1 is MNHEY, CDR2 SMNVEV, per germline (reference sequence). Losses at the gene ends were 7 bases for V and 10 bases for J; bases not matched to a gene: 9. The CDR3 loop spans 12 amino acids. CDR3 sequence reads: CASTGRTGRAFF. The CDR3, as DNA: TGTGCCAGCACCGGCAGGACAGGTCGAGCTTTCTTT.

The chain joins TRBV29-1 to TRBJ1-3; no firm D call. The CDR3 spans 12 residues. Trimming pared 4 bases from V and 5 bases from J, leaving 9 bases between. CDR1 and CDR2 (germline): SQVTM, ANQGSEA. CDR3 amino acids: CSVGGDRNTIYF. CDR3 sequence (DNA): TGCAGCGTTGGCGGGGATCGAAACACCATATATTTT.

The chain uses TRBV6-1 and TRBJ2-1; 10 nucleotides align to TRBD1. The CDR3 is made up of 15 amino acids. The trim removed 6 bases at V and 7 bases at J, leaving 9 bases unmatched. CDR1 and CDR2 (germline): MNHNS, SASEGT. The CDR3 DNA is TGTGCCAGCAGCGACCGGGACAGGGGTCGAAATGAGCAGTTCTTC. This translates into CASSDRDRGRNEQFF.

The V and J genes are TRBV4-3 and TRBJ2-3, with D hard to call. V lost 2 bases, J lost 6 bases, and 6 bases lay in between. The CDR3 runs to 12 residues. Germline CDR1 reads LGHNA; CDR2 reads YSLEER. Here the CDR3 DNA reads TGCGCCAGCAGCCAAATCGGGGATACGCAGTATTTT. Protein: CASSQIGDTQYF.

The chain is built from TRBV7-2 and TRBJ2-5; possible D gene TRBD2, 5 bases. The V gene lost 3 bases and the J gene lost 2 bases, with 7 bases spanning the gap. The germline V gene encodes CDR1 SGHTA and CDR2 FQGNSA. This CDR3 comprises 13 residues. The CDR3 coding sequence is TGTGCCAGCAGCTTTAGCGAACAAGAGACCCAGTACTTC. Its protein product is CASSFSEQETQYF. The full variable domain, in which reference TRBV7-2 and TRBJ2-5 provide the parts outside the CDR3, is GAGVSQSPSNKVTEKGKDVELRCDPISGHTALYWYRQSLGQGLEFLIYFQGNSAPDKSGLPSDRFSAERTGGSVSTLTIQRTQQEDSAVYLCASSFSEQETQYFGPGTRLLVL.

This chain links TRBV18 with TRBJ2-7; the D gene is possibly TRBD2 (5 bases). V dropped 11 bases and J dropped 3 bases, with 17 bases sitting between them. Germline-derived CDR1 and CDR2 are KGHSH and LQKENI. This CDR3 comprises 13 residues. CDR3: CAAGSGTSYEQYF. CDR3 DNA: TGTGCCGCGGGCTCGGGAACAAGCTACGAGCAGTACTTC.

The genes are TRBV10-3 and TRBJ2-7; a possible D gene is TRBD1 (5 bases). The CDR3 is 12 amino acids. Germline V gene sequence: CDR1 ENHRY, CDR2 SYGVKD. Trimming shortened V by 6 bases and J by 1 base, and 7 bases separated the two germline ends. In DNA form, the CDR3 reads TGTGCCATCAGCCAGGGTTCCTACGAGCAGTACTTC. Protein product: CAISQGSYEQYF.

This clone was found once. The chain recombines TRBV15 with TRBJ2-2, with a tentative D call TRBD2 (6 bases). V was pared by 3 bases and J by 2 bases, with 10 bases between. Per germline, CDR1 LNHNV and CDR2 YYDKDF (reference sequence). This CDR3 region has 15 residues. The CDR3 nucleotides are TGTGCCACCAGCAGGGGGGACTTTAACACCGGGGAGCTGTTTTTT. As protein: CATSRGDFNTGELFF.